This is a list of T cell receptor beta chains from one sample in a study of CD8 T cells in ankylosing spondylitis. One entry per CDR3 protein results from TCRdb running MiXCR on the 5' RACE reads. Of 250,000 to 350,000 distinct CDR3 sequences listed, less than 25% are singletons. The sample consisted of blood, either unsorted or a sorted T cell fraction (not recorded which). The receptors originated from a female donor with ankylosing spondylitis or in good health (not recorded which). CDR3s include the opening cysteine and the closing phenylalanine or tryptophan. D genes are given only for firm matches. Clone size is stated in some rows and not others, as once, few, many or a class when expanded.

j_call d_call clone_size v_call cdr3_aa cdr3_nt
TRBJ2-7 - few TRBV10-3 CAITEGSGLYEQYF TGTGCCATCACTGAGGGCTCGGGTTTATACGAGCAGTACTTC
TRBJ2-1 TRBD2 - TRBV7-8 CASSLEVAGSSYNEQFF TGTGCCAGCAGCTTAGAGGTAGCGGGATCCTCCTACAATGAGCAGTTCTTC
TRBJ1-1 TRBD1 many TRBV20-1 CSAREDRGWVQPFENTEAFF TGCAGTGCTAGAGAAGACAGGGGTTGGGTCCAACCCTTTGAAAACACTGAAGCTTTCTTT
TRBJ1-6 - few TRBV7-9 CASSSAGGSPLHF TGTGCCAGCAGCTCTGCGGGGGGTTCACCCCTCCACTTT
TRBJ1-1 - - TRBV5-1 CASSLDGDVNTEAFF TGCGCCAGCAGCTTGGATGGTGATGTGAACACTGAAGCTTTCTTT
TRBJ1-1 - few TRBV2 CASSAGTGTEAFF TGTGCCAGCAGTGCGGGTACTGGCACTGAAGCTTTCTTT
TRBJ2-5 TRBD2 few TRBV11-2 CASSLDRGLAGETQYF TGTGCCAGCAGCTTAGATAGGGGACTAGCGGGAGAGACCCAGTACTTC
TRBJ2-1 - - TRBV7-6 CASSPDDGHYNEQFF TGTGCCAGCAGCCCAGACGACGGGCATTACAATGAGCAGTTCTTC
TRBJ2-7 - few TRBV6-1 CASRPTPATYEQYF TGTGCCAGCAGACCTACTCCGGCCACCTACGAGCAGTACTTC
TRBJ1-1 TRBD1 - TRBV7-9 CASDRTGMNTEAFF TGTGCCAGCGACCGGACAGGGATGAACACTGAAGCTTTCTTT
TRBJ2-1 TRBD2 few TRBV11-2 CASSLGGGRAHNEQFF TGTGCCAGCAGCTTAGGAGGCGGGAGGGCCCACAATGAGCAGTTCTTC
TRBJ2-5 - - TRBV25-1 CASSEGGDLGETQYF TGTGCCAGCAGTGAAGGCGGAGATCTAGGAGAGACCCAGTACTTC
TRBJ2-6 - many TRBV20-1 CSARLLGISSGANVLTF TGCAGTGCTAGGCTACTAGGAATCAGCTCTGGGGCCAACGTCCTGACTTTC
TRBJ2-7 - - TRBV9 CASSVPPPNADTKPYEQYF TGTGCCAGCAGCGTACCCCCCCCCAACGCAGATACTAAACCGTACGAGCAGTACTTC
TRBJ1-1 - few TRBV29-1 CSVVKGSGGGGAFF TGCAGCGTTGTCAAAGGGTCGGGGGGTGGAGGAGCTTTCTTT
TRBJ2-2 - - TRBV5-1 CASSFNGAGELFF TGCGCCAGCAGCTTTAACGGAGCCGGGGAGCTGTTTTTT
TRBJ2-3 TRBD2 few TRBV5-1 CASSKTSYGTDTQYF TGCGCCAGCAGCAAGACTAGCTATGGGACAGATACGCAGTATTTT
TRBJ2-7 TRBD1 few TRBV6-6 CASSYDRVRNEQYF TGTGCCAGCAGTTACGACAGGGTTCGGAACGAGCAGTACTTC
TRBJ2-7 TRBD2 - TRBV27 CASRVLGGGIGASSYEQYF TGTGCCAGCAGGGTACTGGGGGGAGGGATTGGAGCGAGCTCCTACGAGCAGTACTTC
TRBJ2-1 - few TRBV12-3/TRBV12-4 CASRRDSEQFF TGTGCCAGCAGGAGGGATAGTGAGCAGTTCTTC
TRBJ1-1 - few TRBV6-1 CASTLGGAQNTEAFF TGTGCCAGCACCCTAGGGGGGGCTCAGAACACTGAAGCTTTCTTT
TRBJ1-1 - - TRBV10-3 CAIRRRVADTEAFF TGTGCCATCAGGCGCAGGGTTGCCGACACTGAAGCTTTCTTT
TRBJ1-1 - - TRBV7-9 CASSSLVRGGLGTEAFF TGTGCCAGCAGCTCCCTGGTCCGGGGAGGGTTAGGCACTGAAGCTTTCTTT
TRBJ2-1 TRBD2 - TRBV27 CASSRTSGISYNEQFF TGTGCCAGCTCCCGGACTAGCGGGATTTCCTACAATGAGCAGTTCTTC
TRBJ2-7 - few TRBV5-1 CASSLAASGVGRTYEQYF TGCGCCAGCAGCTTAGCCGCCTCGGGGGTCGGAAGGACCTACGAGCAGTACTTC
TRBJ2-2 TRBD2 few TRBV10-3 CAISIAGEDTGELFF TGTGCCATCAGCATAGCGGGAGAGGACACCGGGGAGCTGTTTTTT
TRBJ1-2 - - TRBV6-5 CASSRHGTNYGYTF TGTGCCAGCAGTCGGCACGGGACAAACTATGGCTACACCTTC
TRBJ1-1 TRBD1 - TRBV6-1 CASRDRAGEAFF TGTGCCAGCAGGGACAGGGCAGGAGAAGCTTTCTTT
TRBJ1-1 - once TRBV9 CASSPAGSLTEAFF TGTGCCAGCAGCCCGGCGGGCAGCCTCACTGAAGCTTTCTTT
TRBJ2-7 TRBD2 - TRBV7-2 CASSLSSGRYEQYF TGTGCCAGCAGCCTTTCGAGCGGGAGATACGAGCAGTACTTC